This entry features one TCR beta chain sequence. The data derive from a study of technical replicates of blood from a few donors. The table came from immunoSEQ multiplex PCR; TCRdb's copy has only in-frame clones and leaves some out. The table includes roughly 60,000 clones, around 92% detected once. Germline values: CDR1 SGHVS, CDR2 FQNEAQ. With V trimmed by 4 bases and J by 5 bases, 3 bases remained unmatched. This CDR3 has 13 residues. The chain is built from TRBV7-8 and TRBJ2-3; 7 bases agree with TRBD2. This sequence was found in a human donor in good health. Some clones in this sample may be carry-over from other donors' samples. The source material was PBMCs. The CDR3 loop is CASSWGEGDTQYF. In DNA, the CDR3 is TGTGCCAGCAGCTGGGGGGAGGGAGATACGCAGTATTTT.